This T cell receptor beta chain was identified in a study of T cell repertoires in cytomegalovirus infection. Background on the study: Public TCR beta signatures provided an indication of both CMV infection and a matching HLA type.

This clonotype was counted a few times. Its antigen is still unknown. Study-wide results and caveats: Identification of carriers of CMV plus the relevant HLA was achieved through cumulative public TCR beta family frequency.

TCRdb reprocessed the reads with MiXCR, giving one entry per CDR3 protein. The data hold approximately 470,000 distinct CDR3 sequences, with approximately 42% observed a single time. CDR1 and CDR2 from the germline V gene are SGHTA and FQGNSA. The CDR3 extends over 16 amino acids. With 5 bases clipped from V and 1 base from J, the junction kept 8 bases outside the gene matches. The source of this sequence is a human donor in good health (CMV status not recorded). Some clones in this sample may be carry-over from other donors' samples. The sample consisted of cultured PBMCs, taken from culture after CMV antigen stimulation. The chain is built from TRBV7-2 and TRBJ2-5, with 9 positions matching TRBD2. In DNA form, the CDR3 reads TGTGCCAGCAGCCCCGTAGCGGGGGCCTCCCAAGAGACCCAGTACTTC. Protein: CASSPVAGASQETQYF.